This T cell receptor (beta chain) was profiled in a study of beta chain features in type 1 diabetes. Regarding the study as a whole: Insertion counts at VDJ junctions were lower in type 1 diabetes patients, who also showed more deletions there. TCRB CDR3s were moderately but significantly shorter in Type 1 diabetes patients in all four CD4+ subsets.

Only one heparinised blood draw was taken per donor, and its volume averaged about 120 mL. Over 98% purity was reached by all sorted populations. Isolated RNA was reverse transcribed in full, so expressed TCRB transcripts were sequenced. Repertoires were generated with immunoSEQ multiplex PCR, while TCRdb's copy carries only in-frame clones and drops some. The sample includes around 710,000 clones, 9.5% to 15% of them seen just once. The CDR3 has 16 amino acids. The trim removed 4 bases at V and 6 bases at J, leaving 10 bases unmatched. The germline CDR1 and CDR2 sequences are MNHNY and SVGAGI (reference sequence). On this clone: Its target is unknown.

Sequencing was carried out using naive CD4+ T cells from blood. The TCR was taken from a man aged 25-45 years with type 1 diabetes. The chain combines TRBV6-6 with TRBJ2-1; 9 nucleotides align to TRBD1. DNA of the CDR3: TGTGCCAGCAGTTCCGATCCCGGGACAGGGTCCAATGAGCAGTTCTTC. It encodes CASSSDPGTGSNEQFF.